This is a list of T cell receptor beta chains from one sample in a study of CD8+CD57+ T cells in acquired aplastic anemia. From the reads, TCRdb called clonotypes with MiXCR, one entry per CDR3 protein. The sample includes 200,000 to 300,000 distinct CDR3 sequences, approximately 86% of them seen just once. Sequenced: sorted CD4+, CD8+, or CD8+CD57+ T cells (not recorded which) from PBMCs. These receptors were obtained from a human donor with aplastic anemia. The CDR3 runs from the conserved cysteine through the conserved F or W. D genes are given only for firm matches. Expanded clones get a size class; other rows say once, few or many, or leave the size out.

J gene: TRBJ2-1
D gene: -
clone size: -
V gene: TRBV2
CDR3 length: 14
CDR3 DNA: TGTGCCAGCAGTGATGGGTGGAGTGGCAATGAGCAGTTCTTC
CDR3 protein: CASSDGWSGNEQFF

J gene: TRBJ2-2
D gene: -
clone size: -
V gene: TRBV24-1
CDR3 length: 13
CDR3 DNA: TGTGCCACCTGGGATGGGCCCACCGGGGAACCGTTTTTT
CDR3 protein: CATWDGPTGEPFF

J gene: TRBJ1-2
D gene: -
clone size: -
V gene: TRBV9
CDR3 length: 16
CDR3 DNA: TGTGCCAGCAGTTTGGAGACAGGATGGCCTCAAGAGCGCTACACCTTC
CDR3 protein: CASSLETGWPQERYTF

J gene: TRBJ2-4
D gene: -
clone size: -
V gene: TRBV7-9
CDR3 length: 12
CDR3 DNA: TGTGCCAGCGGAGTTGCTGGGAACATTCGGTACTTC
CDR3 protein: CASGVAGNIRYF

J gene: TRBJ2-7
D gene: -
clone size: -
V gene: TRBV29-1
CDR3 length: 12
CDR3 DNA: TGCAGCGTTGGTGAAGCCTTCTACGAGCAGTACTTC
CDR3 protein: CSVGEAFYEQYF

J gene: TRBJ1-2
D gene: -
clone size: many
V gene: TRBV11-3
CDR3 length: 16
CDR3 DNA: TGTGCCAGCAGCTTAGATCTGACAGGCTTGGACTATGGCTACACCTTC
CDR3 protein: CASSLDLTGLDYGYTF

J gene: TRBJ2-1
D gene: TRBD2
clone size: -
V gene: TRBV9
CDR3 length: 16
CDR3 DNA: TGTGCCAGCAGCTTTCAAGGCCGCGGGGGGGGAGATAAGCAGTTCTTC
CDR3 protein: CASSFQGRGGGDKQFF

J gene: TRBJ1-4
D gene: -
clone size: -
V gene: TRBV7-6
CDR3 length: 15
CDR3 DNA: TGTGCCAGCACCCTAAGCAGGGTCCCCACTGAGGACCAGTTTTTT
CDR3 protein: CASTLSRVPTEDQFF

J gene: TRBJ2-3
D gene: -
clone size: -
V gene: TRBV11-2
CDR3 length: 13
CDR3 DNA: TGTGCCAGCAGCGACGTAGGCAAAGATACGCAGTATTTT
CDR3 protein: CASSDVGKDTQYF

J gene: TRBJ2-1
D gene: -
clone size: -
V gene: TRBV7-6
CDR3 length: 15
CDR3 DNA: TGTGCCAGCAGCCCCGACAGAGGACAGAATAACGATCAGTTCTTC
CDR3 protein: CASSPDRGQNNDQFF

J gene: TRBJ2-3
D gene: TRBD2
clone size: -
V gene: TRBV27
CDR3 length: 15
CDR3 DNA: TGTGCCAGCAGCGGGCGGGGGACGCCAACCGATACGCAGTATTTT
CDR3 protein: CASSGRGTPTDTQYF

J gene: TRBJ2-3
D gene: -
clone size: -
V gene: TRBV7-2
CDR3 length: 15
CDR3 DNA: TGTGCCAGCAGCTTGCATCGCCGCGGCGAAGATGGCTACTATTTT
CDR3 protein: CASSLHRRGEDGYYF

J gene: TRBJ2-3
D gene: -
clone size: -
V gene: TRBV4-1
CDR3 length: 14
CDR3 DNA: TGTGCCAGCAGCCTGGGCAGGGATCGGGATACGCAGTATTTT
CDR3 protein: CASSLGRDRDTQYF

J gene: TRBJ2-3
D gene: -
clone size: -
V gene: TRBV29-1
CDR3 length: 13
CDR3 DNA: TGCAGCTCTGGCCAGATCGTCACAGATACGCAGTATTTT
CDR3 protein: CSSGQIVTDTQYF

J gene: TRBJ2-7
D gene: -
clone size: -
V gene: TRBV7-7
CDR3 length: 14
CDR3 DNA: TGTGCCAGCAGATCCGGGACAAGCCTTTACGAGCAGTACTTC
CDR3 protein: CASRSGTSLYEQYF

J gene: TRBJ2-5
D gene: -
clone size: -
V gene: TRBV7-6
CDR3 length: 15
CDR3 DNA: TGTGCCAGCAGCTCCAAAGGGGGGCCTCGGGAGACCCAGTACTTC
CDR3 protein: CASSSKGGPRETQYF

J gene: TRBJ1-5
D gene: -
clone size: -
V gene: TRBV7-8
CDR3 length: 13
CDR3 DNA: TGTGCCAGCAGCCAAACGGGAGGTCAGGATAAGCAGTTT
CDR3 protein: CASSQTGGQDKQF

J gene: TRBJ2-3
D gene: -
clone size: -
V gene: TRBV15
CDR3 length: 14
CDR3 DNA: TGTGCCAGCAGCAGAGGCAGATTGGAAGATACGCAGTATTTT
CDR3 protein: CASSRGRLEDTQYF

J gene: TRBJ1-1
D gene: -
clone size: -
V gene: TRBV9
CDR3 length: 15
CDR3 DNA: TGTGCCAGCGGCGTAGCTGGGACCAGTCAGTACTTCGCTTTCTTT
CDR3 protein: CASGVAGTSQYFAFF

J gene: TRBJ2-1
D gene: TRBD2
clone size: -
V gene: TRBV7-8
CDR3 length: 13
CDR3 DNA: TGTGCCAGCAGCGTTGGGGGGGTCGCTGAGCAGTTCTTC
CDR3 protein: CASSVGGVAEQFF

J gene: TRBJ2-3
D gene: TRBD2
clone size: -
V gene: TRBV7-3
CDR3 length: 14
CDR3 DNA: TGTGCCGTTCTTGGGGGGGGAGGTCCCGATACGCAGTATTTT
CDR3 protein: CAVLGGGGPDTQYF

J gene: TRBJ2-5
D gene: -
clone size: -
V gene: TRBV9
CDR3 length: 15
CDR3 DNA: TGTGCCAGCAGCTCAGCAGGCCCTTGGGGGGAGACCCAGTACTTC
CDR3 protein: CASSSAGPWGETQYF

J gene: TRBJ2-5
D gene: TRBD2
clone size: -
V gene: TRBV5-5
CDR3 length: 15
CDR3 DNA: TGTGCCAGCAGCTCACCGGGCGGGAGGGCAGAGACCCAGTACTTC
CDR3 protein: CASSSPGGRAETQYF

J gene: TRBJ2-1
D gene: -
clone size: -
V gene: TRBV7-2
CDR3 length: 16
CDR3 DNA: TGTGCCAGCAGCTTAGAAAGAAGCCCCGGGAGCGATGAGCAGTTCTTC
CDR3 protein: CASSLERSPGSDEQFF

J gene: TRBJ1-1
D gene: -
clone size: -
V gene: TRBV7-9
CDR3 length: 15
CDR3 DNA: TGTGCCAGCAGCTTAGATCTAACAGGGAAGACTGATGATTTCTTT
CDR3 protein: CASSLDLTGKTDDFF

J gene: TRBJ2-7
D gene: -
clone size: -
V gene: TRBV7-8
CDR3 length: 16
CDR3 DNA: TGTGCCAGCAGCTTAGCGGGAGGTCGCGGGACGGACGATCAGTACTTC
CDR3 protein: CASSLAGGRGTDDQYF

J gene: TRBJ2-2
D gene: TRBD1
clone size: -
V gene: TRBV10-3
CDR3 length: 15
CDR3 DNA: TGTGCCATCAGAACAGGACAGGTTCCCGCCGGGGAGCTGTTTTTT
CDR3 protein: CAIRTGQVPAGELFF

J gene: TRBJ2-7
D gene: -
clone size: -
V gene: TRBV5-6
CDR3 length: 13
CDR3 DNA: TGTGCCAGCAGCTTGGAGAGGGGCTACGAGCAGTACTTC
CDR3 protein: CASSLERGYEQYF

J gene: TRBJ1-6
D gene: -
clone size: -
V gene: TRBV20-1
CDR3 length: 15
CDR3 DNA: TGCAGTGCTAGAGATCTGGCCAGGGAGAATTCACCCCTCCACTTT
CDR3 protein: CSARDLARENSPLHF

J gene: TRBJ2-3
D gene: -
clone size: -
V gene: TRBV7-8
CDR3 length: 18
CDR3 DNA: TGTGCCAGCAGCTTAGCGGGAGGTCGCGATACGCAGTATGATACGCAGTATTTT
CDR3 protein: CASSLAGGRDTQYDTQYF

J gene: TRBJ2-7
D gene: TRBD1
clone size: -
V gene: TRBV11-3
CDR3 length: 14
CDR3 DNA: TGTGCCAGCAGCTCAATCGACAGGGACTACGAGCAGTACTTC
CDR3 protein: CASSSIDRDYEQYF

J gene: TRBJ2-3
D gene: -
clone size: once
V gene: TRBV9
CDR3 length: 14
CDR3 DNA: TGTGCCAGCAGCTTCCTGGATGGGACCGCTGAACAGTATTTT
CDR3 protein: CASSFLDGTAEQYF

J gene: TRBJ2-1
D gene: TRBD2
clone size: -
V gene: TRBV5-1
CDR3 length: 16
CDR3 DNA: TGCGCCAGCAGCTTGGCTACTAGCGGGAGGGGGAATGAGCAGTTCTTC
CDR3 protein: CASSLATSGRGNEQFF

J gene: TRBJ1-1
D gene: -
clone size: -
V gene: TRBV2
CDR3 length: 15
CDR3 DNA: TGTGCCAGCAGGTTAGAGCGCACAGGGACGCCTGATTTTTTCTTT
CDR3 protein: CASRLERTGTPDFFF

J gene: TRBJ2-6
D gene: -
clone size: -
V gene: TRBV11-1
CDR3 length: 16
CDR3 DNA: TGCGCCAGCAGCTTGGCACGGACCAACGGGGCCAACGTCCTGACTTTC
CDR3 protein: CASSLARTNGANVLTF

J gene: TRBJ2-1
D gene: -
clone size: -
V gene: TRBV7-2
CDR3 length: 15
CDR3 DNA: TGTGCCAGTAGCTTATCTGGAGGGCCCTATACTGAGCAGTTCTTC
CDR3 protein: CASSLSGGPYTEQFF

J gene: TRBJ1-2
D gene: -
clone size: -
V gene: TRBV7-9
CDR3 length: 14
CDR3 DNA: TGTGCCAGCAGCTCTGGGACCGAGGCACCTGGCTACACCTTC
CDR3 protein: CASSSGTEAPGYTF

J gene: TRBJ2-1
D gene: -
clone size: -
V gene: TRBV20-1
CDR3 length: 14
CDR3 DNA: TGCAGTGCTGGAGGGGATAGCTCCTACAATGAGCAGTTCTTC
CDR3 protein: CSAGGDSSYNEQFF

J gene: TRBJ2-5
D gene: -
clone size: -
V gene: TRBV15
CDR3 length: 15
CDR3 DNA: TGTGCCACCAGCAGAGATCGCGTACTTTGGCAGACCCAGTACTTC
CDR3 protein: CATSRDRVLWQTQYF

J gene: TRBJ1-6
D gene: -
clone size: -
V gene: TRBV11-2
CDR3 length: 17
CDR3 DNA: TGTGCCAGCAGCTTACAGGGGATGTTGTCCTATAATTCACCCCTCCACTTT
CDR3 protein: CASSLQGMLSYNSPLHF

J gene: TRBJ2-2
D gene: TRBD2
clone size: -
V gene: TRBV9
CDR3 length: 15
CDR3 DNA: TGTGCCAGCAGTGAAGGGTCCGGGGGGGCCGGGGAGTTGTTTTTT
CDR3 protein: CASSEGSGGAGELFF

J gene: TRBJ2-7
D gene: -
clone size: -
V gene: TRBV7-2
CDR3 length: 13
CDR3 DNA: TGTGCCAGCAGCCCCGGGAAAACCTACGAGCAGTACTTC
CDR3 protein: CASSPGKTYEQYF

J gene: TRBJ2-1
D gene: -
clone size: -
V gene: TRBV2
CDR3 length: 16
CDR3 DNA: TGTGCCAGCGGCCAGGGGGGCGGAAATACGCAGGATTTGCAGTTCTTC
CDR3 protein: CASGQGGGNTQDLQFF

J gene: TRBJ1-2
D gene: -
clone size: -
V gene: TRBV19
CDR3 length: 13
CDR3 DNA: TGTGCCAGTAGTATACAGGGAGCCTATGGCTACACCTTC
CDR3 protein: CASSIQGAYGYTF

J gene: TRBJ1-2
D gene: TRBD1
clone size: -
V gene: TRBV7-8
CDR3 length: 16
CDR3 DNA: TGTGCCAGCAGCTTACGGGACAGGGGCTTGGACTATTGTTACACCTTC
CDR3 protein: CASSLRDRGLDYCYTF

J gene: TRBJ2-7
D gene: TRBD1
clone size: -
V gene: TRBV7-8
CDR3 length: 17
CDR3 DNA: TGTGCCAGCAGCTCACGTTGGGACAGGATGACGATGGACGAGCAGTACTTC
CDR3 protein: CASSSRWDRMTMDEQYF

J gene: TRBJ1-4
D gene: -
clone size: -
V gene: TRBV4-1
CDR3 length: 16
CDR3 DNA: TGCGCCAGCAGCCTCACCGGGGGGTCAACTAATGGAAAACTGTTTTTT
CDR3 protein: CASSLTGGSTNGKLFF

J gene: TRBJ2-7
D gene: -
clone size: -
V gene: TRBV20-1
CDR3 length: 13
CDR3 DNA: TGCAGTGTTACACCGGGGTTTAATGACGAGCAGTACTTC
CDR3 protein: CSVTPGFNDEQYF